A single T cell receptor (beta chain) is shown here with its context. Its antigen is not known. Profiling relied on immunoSEQ multiplex PCR, and the TCRdb table lists in-frame clones only, not all of them. The repertoire holds about 140,000 clones, with 75% to 95% as singletons. The data originate from a study of T cell responses to AZD1222 COVID-19 vaccine. Trimming cost V 3 bases and J 0 bases, with 15 bases left between them. Per the germline V gene, CDR1 is GTSNPN and CDR2 is SVGIG (reference sequence). The length of the CDR3 is 17 residues. Whole-study findings and limits: Once two AZD1222 doses were given, Spike-specific TCR breadth and depth went up. Within unmutated variant regions lay the reported targets of nearly half of spike-specific TCRs. Most donors were white British, females outnumbered males, and clonal diversity was possibly underestimated.

This sequence was found in an adult in good health. Sequences were derived from peripheral blood, sampled on day 0 of AZD1222 vaccination. The V and J genes are TRBV30 and TRBJ2-6; D is perhaps TRBD1 (6 bases). CDR3 protein: CAWSEGQRFSGANVLTF. CDR3 sequence (DNA): TGTGCCTGGAGCGAAGGACAGAGATTCTCTGGGGCCAACGTCCTGACTTTC.